This entry lists 16 T cell receptor beta chains sequenced from one sample in a study of beta chain features in type 1 diabetes. Their antigen targets remain unknown. Broader study findings: TCRB CDR3s from Type 1 diabetes patients were moderately but significantly shorter in all four CD4+ subsets.

All of the isolated RNA was reverse transcribed, so expressed TCRB transcripts were sequenced. Clones were read by immunoSEQ multiplex PCR, and TCRdb kept only the in-frame ones, dropping some. The table includes around 280,000 clones, 15% detected once. What was sequenced was naive CD4+ T cells from blood. The receptor set was obtained from a man aged 18 to 29 with type 1 diabetes.

J is TRBJ2-1 and V is TRBV30; possible D gene TRBD2, 6 bases. This CDR3 is built from 13 residues. The V end lost 4 bases, the J end lost 7 bases, and 14 bases lay between the germline ends. Germline V gives CDR1 GTSNPN, CDR2 SVGIG (reference sequence). In nucleotides, the CDR3 is TGTGCCTGGAATCAAATGGGGAGGAATGAGCAGTTCTTC. Protein product: CAWNQMGRNEQFF.

This clone showed up just a few times. The V gene is TRBV30, the J gene TRBJ2-7; possible D gene TRBD2, 5 bases. The ends were cut back, 0 bases at V and 6 bases at J, with 6 bases in the middle. This CDR3 has 11 amino acids. The germline V gene encodes CDR1 GTSNPN and CDR2 SVGIG (reference sequence). CDR3 DNA: TGTGCCTGGAGTGTACGGGGCGAGCAGTACTTC. It codes for CAWSVRGEQYF.

The chain is built from TRBV5-6 and TRBJ2-7; D is perhaps TRBD2 (6 bases). V shed 0 bases and J shed 3 bases, with 13 bases lying between them. Per germline, CDR1 SGHDT and CDR2 YYEEEE. CDR3 length: 15 amino acids. The CDR3 is CASSLAGGSVYEQYF. CDR3 DNA sequence: TGTGCCAGCAGCTTGGCCGGGGGAAGCGTCTACGAGCAGTACTTC. The whole variable domain, remainder taken from reference TRBV5-6 and TRBJ2-7, is DAGVTQSPTHLIKTRGQQVTLRCSPKSGHDTVSWYQQALGQGPQFIFQYYEEEERQRGNFPDRFSGHQFPNYSSELNVNALLLGDSALYLCASSLAGGSVYEQYFGPGTRLTVT.

This clone has just a few counts. This chain joins TRBV18 and TRBJ2-5; no definite D call. Trimming took off 0 bases at V and 5 bases at J, with 10 bases between the two ends. The CDR3 runs 14 residues. Germline CDR1 KGHSH, CDR2 LQKENI. The chain's CDR3 is CASSPPYGSETQYF. The CDR3 DNA follows: TGTGCCAGCTCACCACCGTACGGGTCGGAGACCCAGTACTTC.

This clone has more than one count but fewer than ten. This sequence joins TRBV5-1 and TRBJ2-7, with 8 bases lining up with TRBD2. The ends lost 0 bases at V and 2 bases at J; junction bases unmatched: 13. This CDR3 comprises 18 residues. Germline loops: CDR1 SGHRS, CDR2 YFSETQ. The CDR3 DNA sequence: TGCGCCAGCAGCTTGGGAGCATTTACCGGGAGGGCCCCCTACGAGCAGTACTTC. It encodes CASSLGAFTGRAPYEQYF.

This clone was found a few times. The chain has TRBV4-1 and TRBJ2-2; maybe TRBD2 (6 bases). The ends were cut back, 4 bases at V and 4 bases at J, with 10 bases in the middle. This CDR3 comprises 14 residues. Germline V CDR1 and CDR2: MGHRA, YSYEKL. The CDR3 DNA is TGCGCCAGCAGCCGGGGGGAAACCACCGGGGAGCTGTTTTTT. Protein product: CASSRGETTGELFF.

V usage is TRBV10-3 and J usage is TRBJ2-7; 10 bases fit TRBD1. This CDR3 spans 14 amino acids. V was clipped by 6 bases and J by 7 bases; unmatched bases: 9. Per germline, CDR1 ENHRY and CDR2 SYGVKD. This CDR3 reads CAIRGTGASGEQYF. CDR3 in DNA: TGTGCCATCAGGGGGACAGGGGCATCGGGGGAGCAGTACTTC.

The count of this clone is one. The same CDR3 can be traced to other DNA sequences in this sample. The chain uses TRBV5-1 and TRBJ2-3, with TRBD2 as a possible D gene (6 bases). The CDR3 has 14 amino acids. Trimming removed 0 bases at V and 1 base at J, with 6 bases between. Germline V lookup: CDR1 SGHRS, CDR2 YFSETQ. The CDR3 loop is CASSLASGTDTQYF. CDR3 DNA sequence: TGCGCCAGCAGCTTGGCTAGCGGCACAGATACGCAGTATTTT.

The chain combines TRBV30 with TRBJ2-2; 15 bases are a match to TRBD2. The CDR3 extends over 17 amino acids. Trimming cost V 4 bases and J 5 bases; bases outside gene matches: 8. Germline loops: CDR1 GTSNPN, CDR2 SVGIG (reference sequence). CDR3 sequence (DNA): TGTGCCTGGACCGAGGGACTAGCGGGGGGTCTTACCGGGGAGCTGTTTTTT. As protein: CAWTEGLAGGLTGELFF.

The rearrangement joins TRBV30 to TRBJ1-6; 8 bases map to TRBD1. With V trimmed by 3 bases and J by 5 bases, 3 bases remained unmatched. Germline assignment: CDR1 GTSNPN and CDR2 SVGIG (reference sequence). This CDR3 spans 14 amino acids. CDR3 residues: CAWRKQGDNSPLHF. The CDR3 DNA follows: TGTGCCTGGAGGAAACAGGGGGATAATTCACCCCTCCACTTT.

V usage is TRBV19 and J usage is TRBJ2-3; D is perhaps TRBD2 (5 bases). V was trimmed by 7 bases and J by 2 bases, leaving 16 bases between them. Germline assignment: CDR1 LNHDA and CDR2 SQIVND (reference sequence). This CDR3 has 15 amino acids. This CDR3 is CASNQDGVFTDTQYF. CDR3 nucleotide sequence: TGTGCCAGTAATCAAGACGGGGTTTTCACAGATACGCAGTATTTT.

The chain combines TRBV28 with TRBJ1-2; 9 nucleotides match TRBD1. The germline CDR1 and CDR2 sequences are MDHEN and SYDVKM. V was pared by 7 bases and J by 7 bases, with 7 bases of the junction left unmatched. The CDR3 length is 13 residues. This CDR3 is CASTTGGLSGYTF. The CDR3 nucleotides are TGTGCCAGCACCACAGGGGGCCTTTCTGGCTACACCTTC.

This clone has only a few counts. V usage is TRBV6-6 and J usage is TRBJ2-7; D is possibly TRBD2 (5 bases). V was shortened by 6 bases and J by 0 bases, with 6 bases between the two germline ends. This CDR3 has 12 residues. Germline CDR1 and CDR2: MNHNY and SVGAGI (reference sequence). CDR3 residues: CASSGDSYEQYF. The CDR3, as DNA: TGTGCCAGCAGCGGGGACTCCTACGAGCAGTACTTC.

The V and J genes are TRBV10-3 and TRBJ2-7; 10 bases are shared with TRBD1. Trimming cost V 3 bases and J 6 bases; bases outside gene matches: 5. Germline V gene lookup returns CDR1 ENHRY and CDR2 SYGVKD. The CDR3 is 14 amino acids. The CDR3 DNA reads TGTGCCATCAGTGATCCGGGACAGGGGCTCGAGCAGTACTTC. This gives the protein CAISDPGQGLEQYF.

This clone turned up a few times. V and J are TRBV2 and TRBJ2-2, with 10 bases that match TRBD1. V lost 7 bases to trimming and J lost 5 bases; unmatched junction nucleotides: 4. Germline V CDR1 and CDR2: SNHLY, FYNNEI. The CDR3 is made up of 14 amino acids. The CDR3 sequence is CASIGQGGTGELFF. CDR3 nucleotides: TGTGCCAGCATCGGACAGGGGGGGACCGGGGAGCTGTTTTTT.

There are a few counts of this clone. The chain's CDR3 is CAWSPAHNEQFF. The CDR3 DNA follows: TGTGCCTGGAGCCCCGCGCACAATGAGCAGTTCTTC. V gene TRBV30 combines with J gene TRBJ2-1; D unresolved. Germline V gives CDR1 GTSNPN, CDR2 SVGIG (reference sequence). The CDR3 spans 12 residues. V dropped 3 bases and J dropped 5 bases, with 8 bases sitting between them.